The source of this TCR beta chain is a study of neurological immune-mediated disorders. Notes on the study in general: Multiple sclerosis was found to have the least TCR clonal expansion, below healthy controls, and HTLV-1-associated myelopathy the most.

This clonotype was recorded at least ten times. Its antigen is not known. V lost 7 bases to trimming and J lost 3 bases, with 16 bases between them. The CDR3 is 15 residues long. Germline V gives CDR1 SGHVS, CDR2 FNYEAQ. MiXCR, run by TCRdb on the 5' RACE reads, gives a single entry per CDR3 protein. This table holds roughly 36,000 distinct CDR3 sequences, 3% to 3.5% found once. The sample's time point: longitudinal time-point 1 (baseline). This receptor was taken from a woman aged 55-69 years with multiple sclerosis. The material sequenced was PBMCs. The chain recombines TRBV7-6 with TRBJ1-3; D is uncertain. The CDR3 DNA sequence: TGTGCCAGCACCGTAGGGTCCGGATTTGGAAACACCATATATTTT. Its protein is CASTVGSGFGNTIYF.